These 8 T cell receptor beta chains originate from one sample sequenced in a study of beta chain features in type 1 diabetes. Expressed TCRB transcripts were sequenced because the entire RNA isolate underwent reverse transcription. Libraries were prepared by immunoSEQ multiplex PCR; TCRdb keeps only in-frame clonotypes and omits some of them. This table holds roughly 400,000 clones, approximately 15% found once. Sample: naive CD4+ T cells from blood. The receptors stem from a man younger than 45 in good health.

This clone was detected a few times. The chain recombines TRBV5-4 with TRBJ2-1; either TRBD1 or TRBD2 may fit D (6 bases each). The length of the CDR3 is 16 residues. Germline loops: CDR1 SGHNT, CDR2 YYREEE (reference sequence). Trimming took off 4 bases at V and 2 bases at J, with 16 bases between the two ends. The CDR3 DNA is TGTGCCAGCAGCCCCACCACGGGGGCTGCCTACAATGAGCAGTTCTTC. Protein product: CASSPTTGAAYNEQFF. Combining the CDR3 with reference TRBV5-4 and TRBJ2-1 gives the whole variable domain ETGVTQSPTHLIKTRGQQVTLRCSSQSGHNTVSWYQQALGQGPQFIFQYYREEENGRGNFPPRFSGLQFPNYSSELNVNALELDDSALYLCASSPTTGAAYNEQFFGPGTRLTVL.

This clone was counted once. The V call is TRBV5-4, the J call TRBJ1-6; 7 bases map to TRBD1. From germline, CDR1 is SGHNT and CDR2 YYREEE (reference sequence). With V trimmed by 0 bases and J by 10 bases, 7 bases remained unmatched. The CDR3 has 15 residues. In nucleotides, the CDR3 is TGTGCCAGCAGCTTGGGGAACAGGGGCAACTCACCCCTCCACTTT. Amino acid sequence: CASSLGNRGNSPLHF.

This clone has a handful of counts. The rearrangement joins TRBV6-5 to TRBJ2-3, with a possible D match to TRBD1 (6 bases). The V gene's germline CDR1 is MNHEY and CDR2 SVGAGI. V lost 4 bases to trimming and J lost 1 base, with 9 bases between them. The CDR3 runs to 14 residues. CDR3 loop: CASSWGLGTDTQYF. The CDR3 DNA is TGTGCCAGCAGTTGGGGGCTTGGCACAGATACGCAGTATTTT.

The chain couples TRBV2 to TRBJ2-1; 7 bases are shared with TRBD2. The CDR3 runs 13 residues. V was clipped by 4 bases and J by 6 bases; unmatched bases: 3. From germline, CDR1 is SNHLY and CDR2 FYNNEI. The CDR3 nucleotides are TGTGCCAGCAGTGGTGGGACTACCAATGAGCAGTTCTTC. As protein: CASSGGTTNEQFF.

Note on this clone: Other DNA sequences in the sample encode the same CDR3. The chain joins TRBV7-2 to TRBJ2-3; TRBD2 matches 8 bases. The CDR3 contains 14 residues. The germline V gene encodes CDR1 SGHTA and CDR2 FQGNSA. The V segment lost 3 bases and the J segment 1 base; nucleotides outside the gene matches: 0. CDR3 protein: CASSLRGGTDTQYF. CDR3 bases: TGTGCCAGCAGCTTGCGGGGGGGCACAGATACGCAGTATTTT.

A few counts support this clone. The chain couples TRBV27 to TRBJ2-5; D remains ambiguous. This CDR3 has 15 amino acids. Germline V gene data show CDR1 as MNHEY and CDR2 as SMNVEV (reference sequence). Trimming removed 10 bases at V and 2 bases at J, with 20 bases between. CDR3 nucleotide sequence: TGTGCCACCTCTCAACTCCACCGTTTACAAGAGACCCAGTACTTC. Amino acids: CATSQLHRLQETQYF.

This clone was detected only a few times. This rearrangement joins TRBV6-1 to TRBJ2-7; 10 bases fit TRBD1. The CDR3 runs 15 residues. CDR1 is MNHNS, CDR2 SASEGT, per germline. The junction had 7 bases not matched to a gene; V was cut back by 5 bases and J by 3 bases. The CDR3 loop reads CASSKTGGAGYEQYF. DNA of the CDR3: TGTGCCAGCAGTAAGACAGGGGGCGCTGGCTACGAGCAGTACTTC.

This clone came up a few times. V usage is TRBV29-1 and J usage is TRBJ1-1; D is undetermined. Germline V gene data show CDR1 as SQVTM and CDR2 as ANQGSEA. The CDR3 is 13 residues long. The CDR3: CTVQGLRNTEAFF. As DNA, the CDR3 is TGCACCGTACAAGGGCTGAGGAACACTGAAGCTTTCTTT.